This TCR beta chain was observed in a study of blood T cell repertoires in COVID-19. Background on the study: COVID-19 samples collected from the United States, Italy and Spain covered acute and convalescent phases.

V trimming: 3 bases; J trimming: 4 bases; junction bases outside the gene matches: 7. Germline V gene data show CDR1 as SGHTA and CDR2 as FQGNSA. The CDR3 runs to 15 residues. Assay: immunoSEQ multiplex PCR; the TCRdb copy retains only in-frame clones and omits some. The sample includes over 400,000 clones, approximately 90% seen only once; the top ten take approximately 1.5%. Sequences were obtained from peripheral blood. The V gene is TRBV7-2, the J gene TRBJ1-1; 8 bases agree with TRBD1. This sequence originates from a woman in her twenties or thirties with active or convalescent COVID-19. Written as DNA, the CDR3 is TGTGCCAGCAGCTTGGCAGGGGGCATGGGCACTGAAGCTTTCTTT. It encodes CASSLAGGMGTEAFF.